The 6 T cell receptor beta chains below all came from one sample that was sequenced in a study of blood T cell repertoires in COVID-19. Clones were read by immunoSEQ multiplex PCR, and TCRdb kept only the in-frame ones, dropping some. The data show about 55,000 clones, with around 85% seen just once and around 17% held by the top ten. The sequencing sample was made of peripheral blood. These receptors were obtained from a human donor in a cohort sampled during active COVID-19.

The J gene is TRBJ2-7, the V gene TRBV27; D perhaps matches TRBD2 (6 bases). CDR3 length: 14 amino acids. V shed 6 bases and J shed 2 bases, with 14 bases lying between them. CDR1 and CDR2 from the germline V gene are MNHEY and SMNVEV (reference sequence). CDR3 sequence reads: CASSYRDSAYEQYF. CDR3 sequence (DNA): TGTGCCAGCAGCTACCGGGACTCAGCCTACGAGCAGTACTTC.

The CDR3 sequence is CASSSQGAIGTEAFF. CDR3 nucleotides: TGTGCCAGCAGCTCTCAGGGGGCTATTGGCACTGAAGCTTTCTTT. V usage is TRBV7-3 and J usage is TRBJ1-1, with 8 bases matching TRBD1. Trimming at V came to 4 bases and at J to 4 bases, leaving 8 bases not matched to a gene. In germline, CDR1 is SGHTA, CDR2 FQGTGA. CDR3 length: 15 residues.

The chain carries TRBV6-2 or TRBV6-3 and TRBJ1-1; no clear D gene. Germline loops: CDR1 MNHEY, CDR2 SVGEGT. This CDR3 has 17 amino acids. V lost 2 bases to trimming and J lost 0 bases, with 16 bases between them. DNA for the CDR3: TGTGCCAGCAGTTACAAATTGGGTCAGGCCTTGAACACTGAAGCTTTCTTT. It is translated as CASSYKLGQALNTEAFF.

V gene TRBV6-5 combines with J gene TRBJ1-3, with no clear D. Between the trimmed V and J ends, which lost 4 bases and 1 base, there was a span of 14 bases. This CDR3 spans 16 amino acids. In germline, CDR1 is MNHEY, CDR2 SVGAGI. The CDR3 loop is CASSSTGGNSGNTIYF. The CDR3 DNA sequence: TGTGCCAGCAGTTCCACTGGAGGGAATTCTGGAAACACCATATATTTT.

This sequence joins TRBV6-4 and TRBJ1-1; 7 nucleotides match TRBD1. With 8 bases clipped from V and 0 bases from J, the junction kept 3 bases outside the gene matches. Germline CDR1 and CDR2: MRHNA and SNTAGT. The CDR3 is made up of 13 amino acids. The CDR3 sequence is CASSQGMNTEAFF. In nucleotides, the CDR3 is TGTGCCAGCTCACAGGGGATGAACACTGAAGCTTTCTTT.

CDR3 sequence (DNA): TGTGCCAGCAGCAGGGGGCCCGGGACGGCCAGAACCCAAAATGAAAAACTGTTTTTT. This sequence encodes CASSRGPGTARTQNEKLFF. The genes are TRBV5-5 and TRBJ1-4; TRBD1 matches at 7 bases. CDR1 is SGHKS and CDR2 is YYEKEE in the germline V gene (reference sequence). The V segment lost 4 bases and the J segment 5 bases; nucleotides outside the gene matches: 20. This CDR3 spans 19 amino acids.